These 27 T cell receptor beta chains were sequenced from one sample in a study of control samples from healthy donors and cancer patients. The method was immunoSEQ multiplex PCR; TCRdb's version includes in-frame clones alone and lacks a portion of them. The table records under 200,000 clones, roughly 95% of them present only once. The sample was blood. The receptors were sampled from a woman in her twenties or thirties in good health.

The chain is built from TRBV14 and TRBJ2-3; D gene ambiguous. CDR3 length: 13 amino acids. Trimming removed 8 bases from V and 5 bases from J, with 14 bases in between. Germline V gene sequence: CDR1 SGHDN, CDR2 FVKESK. The CDR3 here is CASRGRLKDTQYF. The CDR3 nucleotides read TGTGCCAGCCGCGGAAGGCTAAAAGATACGCAGTATTTT.

The V and J genes are TRBV3-1 (or the pseudogene TRBV3-2) and TRBJ2-1, with D tentatively TRBD1 (6 bases). Trimming took 1 base from V and 6 from J, leaving 25 bases between them. The CDR3 sequence is 19 residues long. The germline V gene encodes CDR1 LGHDT and CDR2 YNNKEL (reference sequence). The CDR3 DNA reads as TGTGCCAGCAGCCAAGCTTGGGGGCGACTCGGGAAAGGGTCCAATGAGCAGTTCTTC. It is translated as CASSQAWGRLGKGSNEQFF.

This CDR3 reads CASSYSGVWNQPQHF. DNA for the CDR3: TGTGCCAGCAGTTACTCAGGGGTGTGGAATCAGCCCCAGCATTTT. The V gene is TRBV6-5, the J gene TRBJ1-5; the D gene is possibly TRBD1 (5 bases). V lost 0 bases and J 4 bases, leaving 10 bases between the germline ends. The germline gives CDR1 MNHEY, CDR2 SVGAGI. The CDR3 is made up of 15 amino acids.

This sequence joins TRBV9 and TRBJ2-1, with 11 bases that match TRBD2. The germline gives CDR1 SGDLS, CDR2 YYNGEE. The trim removed 0 bases at V and 4 bases at J, leaving 9 bases unmatched. The CDR3 runs to 18 residues. CDR3 bases: TGTGCCAGCAGCGTAGGGGCTAGCGGGGGGCCAAAGTACAATGAGCAGTTCTTC. Translating it yields CASSVGASGGPKYNEQFF.

The CDR3 sequence is CASSRPGTGDYGYTF. DNA of the CDR3: TGTGCCAGCAGTCGTCCCGGGACAGGGGACTATGGCTACACCTTC. The chain employs TRBV28 and TRBJ1-2; 10 bases are shared with TRBD1. Looked up from germline, CDR1 is MDHEN and CDR2 is SYDVKM. This CDR3 has 15 residues. V was pared by 5 bases and J by 3 bases, with 6 bases of the junction left unmatched.

The gene calls are TRBV28 and TRBJ1-2; D is possibly TRBD1 (6 bases). The CDR3 covers 16 residues. In germline, CDR1 is MDHEN, CDR2 SYDVKM. Trimming took 2 bases from V and 5 from J, leaving 18 bases between them. In DNA, the CDR3 is TGTGCCAGCAGTTTAACCATTTCTCAGGGGACTTATGGCTACACCTTC. Protein sequence: CASSLTISQGTYGYTF.

This clone was counted only a few times. This sequence joins TRBV28 and TRBJ1-2, with TRBD1 matching over 8 bases. This CDR3 is 14 amino acids long. The trim removed 3 bases at V and 7 bases at J, leaving 7 bases unmatched. Germline CDR1 is MDHEN and CDR2 is SYDVKM. CDR3 nucleotide sequence: TGTGCCAGCAGTTTTCAGGGGGCGGTGGGTGGCTACACCTTC. Translated, it gives CASSFQGAVGGYTF.

The V call is TRBV25-1, the J call TRBJ1-2; D might be TRBD1 (6 bases). The germline V gene encodes CDR1 MGHDK and CDR2 SYGVNS. CDR3 size: 16 residues. Trimming stripped 2 bases from V and 6 bases from J, with 19 bases between. CDR3 in amino acids: CASSELTYRDLDGYTF. In DNA, the CDR3 is TGTGCCAGCAGTGAACTGACTTACAGGGATCTAGATGGCTACACCTTC.

The chain recombines TRBV5-5 with TRBJ2-7, with 8 bases aligning to TRBD1. Per the germline V gene, CDR1 is SGHKS and CDR2 is YYEKEE (reference sequence). The CDR3 length is 15 residues. V lost 4 bases to trimming and J lost 3 bases; unmatched junction nucleotides: 9. CDR3 loop: CASSRVDRGIYEQYF. DNA for the CDR3: TGTGCCAGCAGCCGCGTCGACAGGGGTATCTACGAGCAGTACTTC.

This clone is a singleton in its sample. The genes are TRBV6-1 and TRBJ1-3; a possible D gene is TRBD1 (5 bases). This CDR3 has 15 residues. Germline CDR1 MNHNS, CDR2 SASEGT. Trimming left V 1 base short and J 3 bases short, with 10 bases between. The CDR3 DNA reads as TGTGCCAGCAGTGAAGGGGGCGCTTATGGAAACACCATATATTTT. Encoded protein: CASSEGGAYGNTIYF.

This chain connects TRBV28 to TRBJ2-3; 12 bases fit TRBD1. The CDR3 runs 16 residues. The V gene end was trimmed by 8 bases and the J gene end by 8 bases; junction bases not matched to a gene: 14. Germline values: CDR1 MDHEN, CDR2 SYDVKM. CDR3: CASGSWGQGAKFTQYF. CDR3 nucleotide sequence: TGTGCCAGCGGGTCTTGGGGACAGGGGGCGAAATTTACGCAGTATTTT. The full variable domain, completed using reference TRBV28 and TRBJ2-3, is DVKVTQSSRYLVKRTGEKVFLECVQDMDHENMFWYRQDPGLGLRLIYFSYDVKMKEKGDIPEGYSVSREKKERFSLILESASTNQTSMYLCASGSWGQGAKFTQYFGPGTRLTVL.

The chain recombines TRBV21-1 with TRBJ1-5; the table's D call of TRBD1 was not tested on the DNA. TRBV21-1 is flagged as a pseudogene. The CDR3 has 15 amino acids. CDR3 loop: CASSAFRQFNQPQHF. The CDR3 DNA reads TGTGCCAGCAGCGCATTCAGACAGTTCAATCAGCCCCAGCATTTT.

The rearrangement joins TRBV7-6 to TRBJ2-1; 11 nucleotides align to TRBD2. The CDR3 length is 16 residues. Losses at the gene ends were 4 bases for V and 8 bases for J; bases not matched to a gene: 10. Germline values: CDR1 SGHVS, CDR2 FNYEAQ. CDR3 sequence (DNA): TGTGCCAGCAGCTCCGGTCGGGCTAGCGGGGGGTATGAGCAGTTCTTC. Encoded protein: CASSSGRASGGYEQFF.

For this clone: The junction does not match germline at one end; this may be a read error. The chain joins TRBV18 to TRBJ2-1; D may correspond to TRBD1 or TRBD2 (5 bases each). CDR3 length equals 15 residues. The V gene's germline CDR1 is KGHSH and CDR2 LQKENI. DNA for the CDR3: TGTGCCAGCTCACCACCGTTACAGGAGGTGGATGAGCAGCTCTTC. Translated: CASSPPLQEVDEQLF.

For this clone: The sample carries other DNA sequences with the same CDR3. This sequence joins TRBV5-1 and TRBJ1-1; D is unresolved. Germline V gene lookup returns CDR1 SGHRS and CDR2 YFSETQ. This CDR3 comprises 13 residues. V was pared by 1 base and J by 2 bases, with 6 bases between. CDR3 sequence (DNA): TGCGCCAGCAGCTTGTTTCAAAACACTGAAGCTTTCTTT. It encodes CASSLFQNTEAFF.

The V and J genes are TRBV7-9 and TRBJ1-2, with TRBD1 as a possible D gene (6 bases). Trimming took off 1 base at V and 2 bases at J, with 8 bases between the two ends. This CDR3 has 14 amino acids. Germline-derived CDR1 and CDR2 are SEHNR and FQNEAQ (reference sequence). The CDR3 here is CASSLGGTNYGYTF. CDR3 coding DNA: TGTGCCAGCAGCTTAGGGGGGACAAACTATGGCTACACCTTC.

This chain joins TRBV9 and TRBJ2-1, with D tentatively TRBD2 (6 bases). V lost 0 bases, J lost 1 base, and 11 bases lay in between. The CDR3 loop spans 16 amino acids. Looked up from germline, CDR1 is SGDLS and CDR2 is YYNGEE. The CDR3 region has the DNA TGTGCCAGCAGCGTAGGCACTAGCTTATCCTACAATGAGCAGTTCTTC. Translation gives CASSVGTSLSYNEQFF. Full variable domain (rest looked up from reference TRBV9 and TRBJ2-1): DSGVTQTPKHLITATGQRVTLRCSPRSGDLSVYWYQQSLDQGLQFLIQYYNGEERAKGNILERFSAQQFPDLHSELNLSSLELGDSALYFCASSVGTSLSYNEQFFGPGTRLTVL.

The genes are TRBV6-5 and TRBJ2-5; 13 nucleotides match TRBD2. The CDR3 contains 15 residues. Germline lookup yields CDR1 MNHEY and CDR2 SVGAGI. Trimming took 4 bases from V and 5 from J; bases not matched to a gene: 4. The CDR3 DNA reads TGTGCCAGCAGTTGGGGGACTAGCGGGAAGGAGACCCAGTACTTC. Translation: CASSWGTSGKETQYF.

J is TRBJ2-2 and V is TRBV29-1; D not resolved. V dropped 3 bases and J dropped 4 bases, with 9 bases sitting between them. The germline CDR1 and CDR2 sequences are SQVTM and ANQGSEA. The CDR3 extends over 13 amino acids. CDR3 coding DNA: TGCAGCGTTGATTACCGAACCACCGGGGAGCTGTTTTTT. This gives the protein CSVDYRTTGELFF.

The rearrangement uses TRBV7-9 and TRBJ2-7; maybe TRBD2 (6 bases). This CDR3 is 17 amino acids long. V was pared by 6 bases and J by 1 base, with 22 bases between. The germline V gene encodes CDR1 SEHNR and CDR2 FQNEAQ (reference sequence). The CDR3 region has the DNA TGTGCCAGCAGTCGAGAAAATGGGGGGAGAGGGTCCTACGAGCAGTACTTC. Amino acid sequence: CASSRENGGRGSYEQYF.

This chain joins TRBV5-1 and TRBJ2-3; 16 bases line up with TRBD2. V was clipped by 4 bases and J by 2 bases; unmatched bases: 7. This CDR3 has 18 residues. Germline V gene lookup returns CDR1 SGHRS and CDR2 YFSETQ. CDR3 residues: CASSVGLAGGPYTDTQYF. Here the CDR3 DNA reads TGCGCCAGCAGCGTGGGACTAGCGGGAGGGCCGTACACAGATACGCAGTATTTT.

V usage is TRBV27 and J usage is TRBJ2-7, with D perhaps matching TRBD1 (6 bases). The V and J ends lost 0 bases and 0 bases respectively, with 12 bases between them. The germline V gene encodes CDR1 MNHEY and CDR2 SMNVEV (reference sequence). The CDR3 spans 16 residues. The CDR3 loop reads CASSLSLGQSSYEQYF. CDR3 nucleotide sequence: TGTGCCAGCAGTTTATCGCTCGGACAGAGCTCCTACGAGCAGTACTTC.

V gene TRBV14 combines with J gene TRBJ2-6; D not certain. The length of the CDR3 is 16 residues. Germline-derived CDR1 and CDR2 are SGHDN and FVKESK. V was shortened by 1 base and J by 0 bases, with 7 bases between the two germline ends. The CDR3 reads CASSQALGSGANVLTF. CDR3 nucleotide sequence: TGTGCCAGCAGCCAAGCTTTGGGCTCTGGGGCCAACGTCCTGACTTTC.

The chain employs TRBV19 and TRBJ1-1; a weak D match, TRBD1 (5 bases). Germline V gene lookup returns CDR1 LNHDA and CDR2 SQIVND (reference sequence). The V gene lost 3 bases and the J gene lost 3 bases, with 8 bases spanning the gap. The length of the CDR3 is 13 residues. CDR3 region: CASSIQGDTEAFF. The CDR3 DNA is TGTGCCAGTAGTATCCAGGGAGACACTGAAGCTTTCTTT. Full variable domain (missing parts from reference TRBV19 and TRBJ1-1): DGGITQSPKYLFRKEGQNVTLSCEQNLNHDAMYWYRQDPGQGLRLIYYSQIVNDFQKGDIAEGYSVSREKKESFPLTVTSAQKNPTAFYLCASSIQGDTEAFFGQGTRLTVV.

The V gene is TRBV28, the J gene TRBJ1-2; 7 bases match TRBD1. The CDR3 is 12 amino acids. Unmatched junction bases numbered 8, after V lost 8 bases and J lost 8 bases. Germline lookup yields CDR1 MDHEN and CDR2 SYDVKM. The DNA of the CDR3 is TGTGCCAGCTTCACAGGGGTGAAAGGCTACACCTTC. It encodes CASFTGVKGYTF.

The CDR3 DNA follows: TGTGCCAGTAGTTCTCGAACGCAAGAGACCCAGTACTTC. Residues: CASSSRTQETQYF. The chain combines TRBV19 with TRBJ2-5; no definite D call. The CDR3 spans 13 residues. Germline assignment: CDR1 LNHDA and CDR2 SQIVND (reference sequence). The V end lost 5 bases, the J end lost 2 bases, and 9 bases lay between the germline ends.

A single count supports this clone. The J gene is TRBJ1-3, the V gene TRBV6-5, with D hard to call. This CDR3 has 14 residues. V dropped 4 bases and J dropped 0 bases, with 7 bases sitting between them. Per the germline V gene, CDR1 is MNHEY and CDR2 is SVGAGI. The CDR3 nucleotides read TGTGCCAGCAGTTCCTTGAGCTCTGGAAACACCATATATTTT. Its translation is CASSSLSSGNTIYF.